A single sample is the source of the 13 T cell receptor beta chains below, sequenced in a study of blood T cells in healthy people across ages (dated by TCRdb to the mid-2010s). Library preparation used 5' RACE. TCRdb lists the instrument as Illumina HiSeq 2500. A second 7 to 11 cycle PCR used a sample-barcoded 5' primer and a J-beta primer mix. The raw public reads went through TCRdb reprocessing: fastp at Q25, MiXCR clone calling, in-frame beta chains kept. Rows are combined by CDR3 protein, so each entry shows the most common genes and DNA. Present in this sample are over 1,300,000 distinct CDR3 sequences, approximately 59% of which were seen just once. The ten most abundant clones make up over 5% of the sample. Sequencing used blood. Source of these receptors: a man aged 18 to 29 in good health.

The gene calls are TRBV5-1 and TRBJ2-1; 8 bases map to TRBD2. The CDR3 consists of 18 residues. V lost 6 bases, J lost 0 bases, and 14 bases stayed unmatched. CDR1 and CDR2 (germline): SGHRS, YFSETQ. The CDR3 region has the DNA TGCGCCAGCATCTCATGGGGGCCCGGGACTAGCTCCTACAATGAGCAGTTCTTC. The encoded protein is CASISWGPGTSSYNEQFF.

The chain carries TRBV4-1 and TRBJ1-2; TRBD1 agrees at 7 bases. This CDR3 has 14 amino acids. J gave up 3 bases and V 2 bases, and 3 bases lay outside the gene matches. The germline CDR1 and CDR2 sequences are MGHRA and YSYEKL. The chain's CDR3 is CASSQITGDYGYTF. The CDR3 DNA reads TGCGCCAGCAGCCAAATTACAGGGGACTATGGCTACACCTTC.

V and J are TRBV29-1 and TRBJ2-3, with D perhaps matching TRBD1 (6 bases). The CDR3 length is 14 residues. V lost 6 bases and J 5 bases, leaving 18 bases between the germline ends. CDR1 is SQVTM and CDR2 is ANQGSEA in the germline V gene. The CDR3 DNA is TGCAGCGTGGCAACAGGGTTGGCCCGAGATACGCAGTATTTT. It codes for CSVATGLARDTQYF.

This clonotype came up a few times. The V gene is TRBV6-5, the J gene TRBJ1-1; D is perhaps TRBD1 (5 bases). Germline V gives CDR1 MNHEY, CDR2 SVGAGI. Trimming pared 5 bases from V and 0 bases from J, leaving 10 bases between. The CDR3 runs 14 residues. The CDR3 sequence is CASSARAMNTEAFF. The CDR3 DNA reads TGTGCCAGCAGTGCCAGGGCTATGAACACTGAAGCTTTCTTT.

V usage is TRBV5-1 and J usage is TRBJ2-1; D is possibly TRBD2 (6 bases). This CDR3 is 15 amino acids long. The germline V and J ends were trimmed by 7 bases and 6 bases, with 20 bases remaining between them. CDR1 SGHRS and CDR2 YFSETQ come from the germline V gene. CDR3 DNA: TGCGCCAGCGACCCTCGCGGGGCCATAGGCAATGAGCAGTTCTTC. Amino acid sequence: CASDPRGAIGNEQFF. Variable domain in full (rest from reference TRBV5-1 and TRBJ2-1): KAGVTQTPRYLIKTRGQQVTLSCSPISGHRSVSWYQQTPGQGLQFLFEYFSETQRNKGNFPGRFSGRQFSNSRSEMNVSTLELGDSALYLCASDPRGAIGNEQFFGPGTRLTVL.

This clonotype was recorded only once. CDR3 sequence: CASGLTSGSTDTQYF. CDR3 nucleotides: TGTGCCAGCGGACTGACTAGCGGAAGCACAGATACGCAGTATTTT. The chain uses TRBV3-1 and TRBJ2-3, with 9 bases aligning to TRBD2. Germline CDR1 LGHDT, CDR2 YNNKEL (reference sequence). This CDR3 contains 15 residues. V lost 8 bases to trimming and J lost 0 bases; unmatched junction nucleotides: 6.

The gene calls are TRBV7-2 and TRBJ2-4; 10 bases map to TRBD2. The J call is doubtful: the DNA matches TRBJ2-7 better. Germline V CDR1 and CDR2: SGHTA, FQGNSA. CDR3 length: 17 residues. Here the CDR3 DNA reads TGTGCCAGCAGCTTAGCGCATCTCCTAGCGGGGGACTACGAGCAGTACTTC. This encodes CASSLAHLLAGDYEQYF.

This sequence joins TRBV4-1 and TRBJ2-1; D call uncertain. The CDR3 runs to 17 residues. Trimming shortened V by 0 bases and J by 12 bases, and 24 bases separated the two germline ends. Germline CDR1 reads MGHRA; CDR2 reads YSYEKL. The CDR3 spells CASSQDFVPQYVLGQFF. CDR3 nucleotides: TGCGCCAGCAGCCAAGATTTCGTGCCCCAATATGTCCTTGGGCAGTTCTTC.

The V call is TRBV15, the J call TRBJ1-4, with TRBD1 matching over 8 bases. J gave up 4 bases and V 8 bases, and 9 bases lay outside the gene matches. The CDR3 is 15 amino acids. Looked up from germline, CDR1 is LNHNV and CDR2 is YYDKDF (reference sequence). CDR3 in amino acids: CATQSDRGLNEKLFF. In DNA, the CDR3 is TGTGCCACCCAGTCCGACAGGGGACTTAATGAAAAACTGTTTTTT. Full variable domain (remainder filled in from reference TRBV15 and TRBJ1-4): DAMVIQNPRYQVTQFGKPVTLSCSQTLNHNVMYWYQQKSSQAPKLLFHYYDKDFNNEADTPDNFQSRRPNTSFCFLDIRSPGLGDTAMYLCATQSDRGLNEKLFFGSGTQLSVL.

The chain uses TRBV12-5 and TRBJ2-1, with D uncertain. Deletions cut 9 bases from V and 8 bases from J, with 5 bases between. The CDR3 has 9 amino acids. The germline gives CDR1 LGHNT, CDR2 FRNRAP. The CDR3 sequence: CARAHEQFF. The CDR3 DNA is TGTGCTAGAGCCCATGAGCAGTTCTTC.

The V and J genes are TRBV15 and TRBJ2-6, with no clear D. The CDR3 contains 14 residues. V lost 2 bases and J 18 bases, leaving 20 bases between the germline ends. CDR1 is LNHNV, CDR2 YYDKDF, per germline (reference sequence). In DNA form, the CDR3 reads TGTGCCACCAGCAGACCAGATGTCGACTCCCTTCAGACTTTC. Its translation is CATSRPDVDSLQTF.

V and J are TRBV10-1 and TRBJ1-2; no clear D gene. CDR3 length: 12 residues. The germline V gene encodes CDR1 WNHNN and CDR2 SYGVQD (reference sequence). V was clipped by 2 bases and J by 4 bases, with 5 bases between them. The CDR3 spells CASSEDLYGYTF. The DNA of the CDR3 is TGCGCCAGCAGTGAGGATCTCTATGGCTACACCTTC.

This clonotype has just a few counts. The V and J genes are TRBV29-1 and TRBJ2-5, with D perhaps matching TRBD1 or TRBD2 (5 bases each). The DNA end is a closer match to TRBJ2-7, so the J assignment may be wrong. Germline V CDR1 and CDR2: SQVTM, ANQGSEA. The length of the CDR3 is 12 residues. The CDR3: CSARGTDYEQYF. The CDR3 bases are TGCAGCGCCCGAGGGACGGATTACGAGCAGTACTTC.